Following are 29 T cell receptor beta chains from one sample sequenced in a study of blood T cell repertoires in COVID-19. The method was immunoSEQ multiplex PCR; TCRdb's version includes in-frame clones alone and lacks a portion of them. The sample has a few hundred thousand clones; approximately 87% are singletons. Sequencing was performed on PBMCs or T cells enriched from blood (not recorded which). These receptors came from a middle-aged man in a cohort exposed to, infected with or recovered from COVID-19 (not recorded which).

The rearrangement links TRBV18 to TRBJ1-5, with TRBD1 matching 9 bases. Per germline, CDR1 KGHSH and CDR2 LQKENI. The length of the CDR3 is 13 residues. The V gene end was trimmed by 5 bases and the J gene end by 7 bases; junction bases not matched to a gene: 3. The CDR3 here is CASSGDREQPQHF. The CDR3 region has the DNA TGTGCCAGCTCAGGGGACAGGGAACAGCCCCAGCATTTT. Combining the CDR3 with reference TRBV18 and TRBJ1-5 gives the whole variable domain NAGVMQNPRHLVRRRGQEARLRCSPMKGHSHVYWYRQLPEEGLKFMVYLQKENIIDESGMPKERFSAEFPKEGPSILRIQQVVRGDSAAYFCASSGDREQPQHFGDGTRLSIL.

CDR3 bases: TGTGCCAGCAGCCGGGACAGAAACAATGAGCAGTTCTTC. Translated, it gives CASSRDRNNEQFF. The V call is TRBV4-2, the J call TRBJ2-1; 7 bases map to TRBD1. The V segment lost 4 bases and the J segment 5 bases; nucleotides outside the gene matches: 2. Germline V CDR1 and CDR2: LGHNA, YNFKEQ. This CDR3 is built from 13 residues.

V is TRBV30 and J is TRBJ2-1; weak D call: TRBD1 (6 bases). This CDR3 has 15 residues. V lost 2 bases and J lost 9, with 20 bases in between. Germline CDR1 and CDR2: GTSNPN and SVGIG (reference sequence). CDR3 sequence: CAWSPTLGGPTEQFF. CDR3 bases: TGTGCCTGGAGTCCCACGTTAGGGGGTCCGACTGAGCAGTTCTTC.

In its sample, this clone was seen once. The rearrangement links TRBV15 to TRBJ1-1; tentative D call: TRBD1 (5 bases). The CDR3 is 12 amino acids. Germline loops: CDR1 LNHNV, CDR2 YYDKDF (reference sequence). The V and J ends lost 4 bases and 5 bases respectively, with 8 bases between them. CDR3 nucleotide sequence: TGTGCCACCAGCAAGACAGAAACTGAAGCTTTCTTT. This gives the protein CATSKTETEAFF. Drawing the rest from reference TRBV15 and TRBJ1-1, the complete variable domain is DAMVIQNPRYQVTQFGKPVTLSCSQTLNHNVMYWYQQKSSQAPKLLFHYYDKDFNNEADTPDNFQSRRPNTSFCFLDIRSPGLGDTAMYLCATSKTETEAFFGQGTRLTVV.

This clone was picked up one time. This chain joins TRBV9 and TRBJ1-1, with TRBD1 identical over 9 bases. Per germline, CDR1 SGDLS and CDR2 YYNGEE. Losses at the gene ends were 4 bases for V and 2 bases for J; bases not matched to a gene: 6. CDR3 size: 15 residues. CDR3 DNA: TGTGCCAGCAGCCCTTCGGGACAGGGAAACACTGAAGCTTTCTTT. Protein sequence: CASSPSGQGNTEAFF.

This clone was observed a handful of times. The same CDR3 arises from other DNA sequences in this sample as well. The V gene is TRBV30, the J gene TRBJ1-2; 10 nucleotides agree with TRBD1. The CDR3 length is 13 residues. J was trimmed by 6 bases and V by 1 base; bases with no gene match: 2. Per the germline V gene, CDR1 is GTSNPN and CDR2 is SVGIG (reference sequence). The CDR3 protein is CAWSATGGDGYTF. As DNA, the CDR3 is TGTGCCTGGAGTGCGACAGGGGGCGATGGCTACACCTTC.

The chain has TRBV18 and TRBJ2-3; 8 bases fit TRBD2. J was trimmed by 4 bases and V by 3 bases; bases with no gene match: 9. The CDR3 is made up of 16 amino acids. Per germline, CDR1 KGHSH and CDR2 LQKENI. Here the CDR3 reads CASSPYNAGGADTQYF. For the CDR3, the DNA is TGTGCCAGCTCACCCTATAACGCGGGAGGCGCAGATACGCAGTATTTT.

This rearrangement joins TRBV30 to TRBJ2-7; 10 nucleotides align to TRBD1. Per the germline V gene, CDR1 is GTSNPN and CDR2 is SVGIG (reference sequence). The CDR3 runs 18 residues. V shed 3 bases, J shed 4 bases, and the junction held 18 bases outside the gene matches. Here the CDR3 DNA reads TGTGCCTGGAGCCGACAGGGGGCGAGTTGGGTCGGTGGTTACGAGCAGTACTTC. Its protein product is CAWSRQGASWVGGYEQYF.

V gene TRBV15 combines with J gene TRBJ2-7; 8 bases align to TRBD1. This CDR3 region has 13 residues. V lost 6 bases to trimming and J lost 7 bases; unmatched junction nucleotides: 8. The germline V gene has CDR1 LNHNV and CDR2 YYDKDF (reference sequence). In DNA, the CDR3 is TGTGCCACCAGTCGGCAGGGGGCTTGGGAGCAGTACTTC. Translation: CATSRQGAWEQYF.

CDR3 residues: CASSLADSPNHEQFF. The CDR3 DNA is TGTGCCAGCAGCTTAGCGGACTCCCCAAATCATGAGCAGTTCTTC. J is TRBJ2-1 and V is TRBV11-1, with D perhaps TRBD2 (5 bases). V was pared by 0 bases and J by 8 bases, with 14 bases between. This CDR3 comprises 15 residues. Per germline, CDR1 SGHAT and CDR2 FQDESV (reference sequence).

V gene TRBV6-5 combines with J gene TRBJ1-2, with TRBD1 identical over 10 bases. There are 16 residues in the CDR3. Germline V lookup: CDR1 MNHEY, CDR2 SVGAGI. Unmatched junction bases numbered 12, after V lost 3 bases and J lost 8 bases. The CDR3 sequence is CASSYSTGGAPGGYTF. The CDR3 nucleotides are TGTGCCAGCAGTTATTCGACAGGGGGCGCCCCGGGGGGCTACACCTTC.

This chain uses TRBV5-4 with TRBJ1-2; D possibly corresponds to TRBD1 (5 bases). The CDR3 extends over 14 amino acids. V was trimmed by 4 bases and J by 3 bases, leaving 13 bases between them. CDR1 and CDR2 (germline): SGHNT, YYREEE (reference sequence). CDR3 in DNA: TGTGCCAGCAGCCTGACGGGACTTTACTATGGCTACACCTTC. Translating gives CASSLTGLYYGYTF.

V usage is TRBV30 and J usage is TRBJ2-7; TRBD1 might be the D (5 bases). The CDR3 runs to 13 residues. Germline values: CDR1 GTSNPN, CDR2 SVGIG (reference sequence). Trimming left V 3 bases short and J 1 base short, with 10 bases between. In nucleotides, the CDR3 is TGTGCCTGGAGGGGGCTGAGGTCCTACGAGCAGTACTTC. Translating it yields CAWRGLRSYEQYF.

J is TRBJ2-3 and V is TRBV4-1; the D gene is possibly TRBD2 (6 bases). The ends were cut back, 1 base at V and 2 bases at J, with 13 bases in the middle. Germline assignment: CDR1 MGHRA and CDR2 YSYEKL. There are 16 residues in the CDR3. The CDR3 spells CASSQVSGVPTDTQYF. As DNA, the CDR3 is TGCGCCAGCAGCCAAGTTAGCGGCGTCCCCACAGATACGCAGTATTTT.

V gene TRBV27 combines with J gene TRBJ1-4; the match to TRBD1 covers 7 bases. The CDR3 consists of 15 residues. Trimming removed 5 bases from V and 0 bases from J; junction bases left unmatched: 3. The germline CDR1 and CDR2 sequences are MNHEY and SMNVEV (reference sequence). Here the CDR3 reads CASSPGTATNEKLFF. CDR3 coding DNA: TGTGCCAGCAGTCCTGGGACAGCAACTAATGAAAAACTGTTTTTT.

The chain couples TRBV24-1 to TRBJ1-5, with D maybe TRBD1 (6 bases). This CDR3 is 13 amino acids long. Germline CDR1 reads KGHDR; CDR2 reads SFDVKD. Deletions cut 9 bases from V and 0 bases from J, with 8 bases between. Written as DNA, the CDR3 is TGTGCCACCGGGGGCGGTAGCAATCAGCCCCAGCATTTT. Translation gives CATGGGSNQPQHF.

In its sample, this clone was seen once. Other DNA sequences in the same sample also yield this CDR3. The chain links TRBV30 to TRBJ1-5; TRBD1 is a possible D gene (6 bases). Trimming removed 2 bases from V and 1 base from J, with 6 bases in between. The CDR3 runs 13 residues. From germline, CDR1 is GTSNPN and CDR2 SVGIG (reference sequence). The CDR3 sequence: CAWSRGSNQPQHF. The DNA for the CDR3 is TGTGCCTGGAGTAGGGGGAGCAATCAGCCCCAGCATTTT. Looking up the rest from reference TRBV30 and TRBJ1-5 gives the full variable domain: SQTIHQWPATLVQPVGSPLSLECTVEGTSNPNLYWYRQAAGRGLQLLFYSVGIGQISSEVPQNLSASRPQDRQFILSSKKLLLSDSGFYLCAWSRGSNQPQHFGDGTRLSIL.

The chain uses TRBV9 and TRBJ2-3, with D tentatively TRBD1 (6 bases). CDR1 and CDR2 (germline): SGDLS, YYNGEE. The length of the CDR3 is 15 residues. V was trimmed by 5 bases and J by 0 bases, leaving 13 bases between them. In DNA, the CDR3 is TGTGCCAGCAGAGCTACAGGGTATAGCACAGATACGCAGTATTTT. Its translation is CASRATGYSTDTQYF.

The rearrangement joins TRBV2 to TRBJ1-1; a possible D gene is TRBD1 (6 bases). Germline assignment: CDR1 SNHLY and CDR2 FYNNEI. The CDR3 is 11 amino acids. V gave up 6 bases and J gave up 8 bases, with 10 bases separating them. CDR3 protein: CASRTGTEAFF. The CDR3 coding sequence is TGTGCCAGCAGAACCGGGACAGAAGCTTTCTTT. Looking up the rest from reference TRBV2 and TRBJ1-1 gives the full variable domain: EPEVTQTPSHQVTQMGQEVILRCVPISNHLYFYWYRQILGQKVEFLVSFYNNEISEKSEIFDDQFSVERPDGSNFTLKIRSTKLEDSAMYFCASRTGTEAFFGQGTRLTVV.

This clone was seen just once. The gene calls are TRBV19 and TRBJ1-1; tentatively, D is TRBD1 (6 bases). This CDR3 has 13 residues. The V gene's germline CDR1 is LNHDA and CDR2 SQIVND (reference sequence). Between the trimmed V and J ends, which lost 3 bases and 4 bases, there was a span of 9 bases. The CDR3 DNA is TGTGCCAGTAGTATGGGGGCGGGCACTGAAGCTTTCTTT. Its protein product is CASSMGAGTEAFF. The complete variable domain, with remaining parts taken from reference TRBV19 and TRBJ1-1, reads DGGITQSPKYLFRKEGQNVTLSCEQNLNHDAMYWYRQDPGQGLRLIYYSQIVNDFQKGDIAEGYSVSREKKESFPLTVTSAQKNPTAFYLCASSMGAGTEAFFGQGTRLTVV.

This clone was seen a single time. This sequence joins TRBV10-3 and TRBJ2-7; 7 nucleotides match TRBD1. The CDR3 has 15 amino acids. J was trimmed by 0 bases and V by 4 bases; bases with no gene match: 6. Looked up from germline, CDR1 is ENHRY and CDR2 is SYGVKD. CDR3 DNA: TGTGCCATCAGTGCAGACAGGGACCCCTCCTACGAGCAGTACTTC. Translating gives CAISADRDPSYEQYF.

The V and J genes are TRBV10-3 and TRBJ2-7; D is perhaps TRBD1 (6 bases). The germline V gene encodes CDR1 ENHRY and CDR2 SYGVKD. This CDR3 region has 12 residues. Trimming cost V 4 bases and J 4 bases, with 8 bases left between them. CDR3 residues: CAISVTGYEQYF. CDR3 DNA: TGTGCCATCAGTGTCACAGGGTACGAGCAGTACTTC.

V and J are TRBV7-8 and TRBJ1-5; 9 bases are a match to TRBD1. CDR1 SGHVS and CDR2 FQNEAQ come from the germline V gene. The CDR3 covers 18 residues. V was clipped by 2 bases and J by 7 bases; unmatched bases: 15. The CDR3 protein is CASSLRFLGTGLTQPQHF. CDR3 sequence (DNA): TGTGCCAGCAGCTTACGGTTCCTGGGGACAGGGTTAACCCAGCCCCAGCATTTT.

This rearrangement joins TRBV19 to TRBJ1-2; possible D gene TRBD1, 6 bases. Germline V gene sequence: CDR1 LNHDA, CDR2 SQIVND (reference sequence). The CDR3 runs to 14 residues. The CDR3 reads CASLRGATGYGYTF. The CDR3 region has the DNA TGTGCTTCCCTTCGGGGGGCCACCGGCTATGGCTACACCTTC.

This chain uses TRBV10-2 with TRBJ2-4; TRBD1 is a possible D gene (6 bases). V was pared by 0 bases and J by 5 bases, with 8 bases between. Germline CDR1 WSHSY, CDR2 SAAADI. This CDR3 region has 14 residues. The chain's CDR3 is CASSESAGENIQYF. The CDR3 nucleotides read TGCGCCAGCAGTGAGTCCGCAGGGGAAAACATTCAGTACTTC.

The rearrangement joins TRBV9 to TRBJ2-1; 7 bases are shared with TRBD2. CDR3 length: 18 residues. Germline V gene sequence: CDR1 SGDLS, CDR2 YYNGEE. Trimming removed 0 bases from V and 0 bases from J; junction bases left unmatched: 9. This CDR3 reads CASSVGAGVESSYNEQFF. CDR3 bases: TGTGCCAGCAGCGTAGGGGCGGGAGTCGAAAGCTCCTACAATGAGCAGTTCTTC.

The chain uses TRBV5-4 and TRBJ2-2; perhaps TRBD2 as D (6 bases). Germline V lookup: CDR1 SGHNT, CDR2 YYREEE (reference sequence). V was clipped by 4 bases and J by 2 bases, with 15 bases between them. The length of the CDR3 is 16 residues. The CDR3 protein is CASSQGGRDNTGELFF. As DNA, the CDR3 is TGTGCCAGCAGCCAAGGCGGGCGGGACAACACCGGGGAGCTGTTTTTT.

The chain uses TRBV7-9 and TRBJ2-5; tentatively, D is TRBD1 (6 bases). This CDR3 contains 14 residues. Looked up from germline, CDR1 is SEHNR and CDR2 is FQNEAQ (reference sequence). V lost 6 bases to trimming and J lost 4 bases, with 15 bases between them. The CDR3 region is CASRGHRTRETQYF. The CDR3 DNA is TGTGCCAGCAGGGGACATCGGACGCGAGAGACCCAGTACTTC.

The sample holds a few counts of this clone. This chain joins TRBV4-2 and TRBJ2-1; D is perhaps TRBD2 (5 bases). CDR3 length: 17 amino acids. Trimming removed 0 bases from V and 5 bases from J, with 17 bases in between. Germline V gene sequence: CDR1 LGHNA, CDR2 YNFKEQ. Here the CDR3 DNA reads TGTGCCAGCAGCCAAGACCGGTCGTGGGGAGCTCACAATGAGCAGTTCTTC. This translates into CASSQDRSWGAHNEQFF.